The present entry profiles one T cell receptor beta chain with its context. Every donor provided roughly 10 milliliters of peripheral blood. The amount of total RNA extracted per sample was at least 5.5 micrograms. The data belong to a study of blood T cells in healthy people across ages. Unmatched junction bases numbered 13, after V lost 6 bases and J lost 5 bases. Germline loops: CDR1 DFQATT, CDR2 SNEGSKA (reference sequence). This CDR3 is 15 amino acids long. Then a second PCR, running roughly 6 to 12 cycles, was carried out with a sample-barcoded 5' primer and a J-beta primer mix. The template-switch adaptor, which had 12 random nucleotides, put a tag on each cDNA molecule. TCRdb reprocessed the 5' RACE reads with MiXCR, giving one entry per CDR3 protein. The sample consists of more than 1,400,000 distinct CDR3 sequences, 35% to 45% of them appearing once.

V gene TRBV20-1 combines with J gene TRBJ2-1; 7 nucleotides line up with TRBD1. This sequence originates from a woman under 30 in good health. The sequencing input was blood. The CDR3 region has the DNA TGCAGTGCAGACCCTGACAGGGAACCCCACAATGAGCAGTTCTTC. Its protein is CSADPDREPHNEQFF.